This T cell receptor beta chain was captured by sequencing in a study of beta chain features in type 1 diabetes. In this sample, this clone turned up a few times. The whole isolated RNA underwent reverse transcription, so sequencing captured expressed TCRB transcripts. Using immunoSEQ multiplex PCR, the repertoire was profiled, and TCRdb retains in-frame clones only, with some absent. The sample yields a few hundred thousand clones, roughly 9.6% seen once. The CDR3 length is 13 residues. Trimming removed 8 bases at V and 3 bases at J, with 12 bases between. Germline V gives CDR1 MNHEY, CDR2 SMNVEV (reference sequence).

The specimen sequenced was naive CD4+ T cells from blood. The receptor was isolated from a woman in her 30s in good health. The rearrangement joins TRBV27 to TRBJ2-3, with D maybe TRBD1 (5 bases). CDR3 sequence: CASAGHGTDTQYF. The CDR3 nucleotides are TGTGCCAGCGCCGGACATGGGACAGATACGCAGTATTTT.